One TCR beta chain is described in this entry. Its antigen is unidentified. Per the germline V gene, CDR1 is LNHDA and CDR2 is SQIVND (reference sequence). The CDR3 extends over 17 amino acids. Trimming removed 1 base from V and 0 bases from J, with 14 bases in between. The data were produced by immunoSEQ multiplex PCR, yet TCRdb's version contains in-frame clones alone and is incomplete. The data hold approximately 20,000 clones, with over 75% observed a single time. These data are taken from a study of PD-1 blockade in mismatch repair-deficient tumors. Points from the study as a whole: Tumor-resident clones, often undetectable pretreatment in blood, expanded then contracted after pembrolizumab.

Sequencing used PBMCs, obtained 52 weeks after starting pembrolizumab. The chain links TRBV19 to TRBJ2-3; unclear D gene. The source of this sequence is an adult with mismatch repair-deficient cancer. CDR3 amino acids: CASSIGPPSGSTDTQYF. CDR3 bases: TGTGCCAGTAGTATAGGCCCCCCCTCCGGGAGCACAGATACGCAGTATTTT.